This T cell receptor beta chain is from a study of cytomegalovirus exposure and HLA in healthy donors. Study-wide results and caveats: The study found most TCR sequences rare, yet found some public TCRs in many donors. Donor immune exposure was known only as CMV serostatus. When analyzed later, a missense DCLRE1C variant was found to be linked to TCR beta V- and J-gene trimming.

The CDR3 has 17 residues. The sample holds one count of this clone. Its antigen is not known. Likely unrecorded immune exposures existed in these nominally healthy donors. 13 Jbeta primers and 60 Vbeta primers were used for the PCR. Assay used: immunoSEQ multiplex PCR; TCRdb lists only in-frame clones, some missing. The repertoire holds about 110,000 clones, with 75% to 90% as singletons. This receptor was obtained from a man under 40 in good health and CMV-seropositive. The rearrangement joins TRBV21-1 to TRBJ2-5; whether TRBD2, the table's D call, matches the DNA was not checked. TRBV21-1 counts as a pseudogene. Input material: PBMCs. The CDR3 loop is CASSKTPGGPSQETQYF. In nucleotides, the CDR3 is TGTGCCAGCAGCAAAACACCGGGGGGCCCCAGCCAAGAGACCCAGTACTTC.